What follows are 10 T cell receptor beta chains derived from one specimen sequenced in a study of early T cells in non-severe SARS-CoV-2 infection. TCRdb redid the calling of the 5' RACE reads with MiXCR, one entry per CDR3 protein. The sample gives approximately 28,000 distinct CDR3 sequences, less than 6.5% of which show up once; more than 3.5% is in the top ten. Sequenced input: whole blood. These receptors all stem from an adult who was a healthcare worker with PCR-confirmed SARS-CoV-2 infection or an uninfected control (not recorded which).

This clonotype was detected ten times or more. The V call is TRBV30, the J call TRBJ1-6; D gene ambiguous. Trimming left V 4 bases short and J 6 bases short, with 4 bases between. This CDR3 is 11 amino acids long. Germline V gene sequence: CDR1 GTSNPN, CDR2 SVGIG (reference sequence). The CDR3 DNA is TGTGCCTGGACCATTAATTCACCCCTCCACTTT. It codes for CAWTINSPLHF.

The chain uses TRBV19 and TRBJ1-1, with no clear D. Trimming took off 4 bases at V and 5 bases at J, with 17 bases between the two ends. Germline-derived CDR1 and CDR2 are LNHDA and SQIVND (reference sequence). The CDR3 spans 15 residues. The CDR3 nucleotides read TGTGCCAGTAGTACCCCCGGAGGGCGTCGGACTGAAGCTTTCTTT. Its translation: CASSTPGGRRTEAFF.

This clonotype was observed a handful of times. This chain connects TRBV2 to TRBJ2-2; D call uncertain. Trimming took 4 bases from V and 8 from J, leaving 17 bases between them. Germline loops: CDR1 SNHLY, CDR2 FYNNEI. There are 15 residues in the CDR3. The CDR3, as DNA: TGTGCCAGCAGTGTAACGGTTCAACCTACTGGGGAGCTGTTTTTT. As protein: CASSVTVQPTGELFF.

This clonotype has ten or more counts. The chain combines TRBV6-1 with TRBJ2-2; no clear D gene. The germline V and J ends were trimmed by 1 base and 2 bases, with 5 bases remaining between them. Looked up from germline, CDR1 is MNHNS and CDR2 is SASEGT. The CDR3 runs to 14 residues. The CDR3 nucleotides are TGTGCCAGCAGTGAAGTCGTAAACACCGGGGAGCTGTTTTTT. The encoded protein is CASSEVVNTGELFF.

This clonotype has a count of ten or more. The chain joins TRBV7-2 to TRBJ1-3, with a weak D call TRBD1 (5 bases). The CDR3 loop spans 17 amino acids. Per the germline V gene, CDR1 is SGHTA and CDR2 is FQGNSA. Trimming shortened V by 1 base and J by 0 bases, and 13 bases separated the two germline ends. The CDR3 nucleotides are TGTGCCAGCAGCTTAGAAGCAGGGCCTTTCTCTGGAAACACCATATATTTT. It translates to CASSLEAGPFSGNTIYF.

This clonotype has just one count. This clone may be a read error of a much larger clone one base away. This chain connects TRBV7-2 to TRBJ2-7; possible D gene TRBD2, 6 bases. This CDR3 comprises 15 residues. V was cut by 4 bases and J by 3 bases, with 16 bases left in between. Germline CDR1 SGHTA, CDR2 FQGNSA. The CDR3 reads CASSSGLGIYYEQYF. The CDR3 nucleotides are TGTGCCAGCAGCTCGGGACTGGGGATATACTACGAGCAGTACTTC. Full variable domain (missing parts from reference TRBV7-2 and TRBJ2-7): GAGVSQSPSNKVTEKGKDVELRCDPISGHTALYWYRQSLGQGLEFLIYFQGNSAPDKSGLPSDRFSAERTGGSVSTLTIQRTQQEDSAVYLCASSSGLGIYYEQYFGPGTRLTVT.

The chain links TRBV7-8 to TRBJ2-5, with TRBD2 matching 13 bases. The CDR3 consists of 15 residues. J gave up 4 bases and V 1 base, and 0 bases lay outside the gene matches. CDR1 and CDR2 from the germline V gene are SGHVS and FQNEAQ. CDR3 coding DNA: TGTGCCAGCAGCTTAGGGACTAGCGGGGGAGAGACCCAGTACTTC. It codes for CASSLGTSGGETQYF. Drawing the rest from reference TRBV7-8 and TRBJ2-5, the complete variable domain is GAGVSQSPRYKVAKRGQDVALRCDPISGHVSLFWYQQALGQGPEFLTYFQNEAQLDKSGLPSDRFFAERPEGSVSTLKIQRTQQEDSAVYLCASSLGTSGGETQYFGPGTRLLVL.

There are many counts of this clonotype. The rearrangement joins TRBV12-3 or TRBV12-4 to TRBJ1-2; 7 nucleotides agree with TRBD1. Unmatched junction bases numbered 3, after V lost 4 bases and J lost 4 bases. The CDR3 has 13 residues. The CDR3 DNA reads as TGTGCCAGCAGTTCCCCAGGGGGCTATGGCTACACCTTC. It codes for CASSSPGGYGYTF.

V and J are TRBV11-3 and TRBJ2-3, with D perhaps TRBD1 (6 bases). V lost 4 bases, J lost 4 bases, and 15 bases lay in between. The CDR3 is 15 residues long. Germline V CDR1 and CDR2: SGHNT, YENEEA. The CDR3 region is CASSSSQGTADTQYF. CDR3 DNA sequence: TGTGCCAGCAGCTCGTCACAGGGAACGGCAGATACGCAGTATTTT.

This clonotype turned up a few times. The chain's CDR3 is CASSYPGGGFGNEQFF. The CDR3 coding sequence is TGTGCCAGCAGTTACCCGGGGGGGGGTTTTGGCAATGAGCAGTTCTTC. V usage is TRBV6-6 and J usage is TRBJ2-1, with TRBD2 matching over 8 bases. Per the germline V gene, CDR1 is MNHNY and CDR2 is SVGAGI (reference sequence). The CDR3 sequence is 16 residues long. Trimming cost V 2 bases and J 6 bases; bases outside gene matches: 9.